This entry lists 20 T cell receptor beta chains sequenced from one sample in a study of PD-L1 blockade in urothelial cancer. Repertoires were generated with immunoSEQ multiplex PCR, while TCRdb's copy carries only in-frame clones and drops some. The top ten hold about 6.2% of the sample, which has 70,000 to 80,000 clones, around 81% seen once. This sample's time point: pretreatment peripheral blood. The sequences come from PBMCs, collected around atezolizumab (anti-PD-L1) treatment. The receptors come from a man aged 35 to 55 with urothelial cancer.

This clone turned up a few times. Sequence at one end of the junction differs from germline and may be a read error. The chain links TRBV7-7 to TRBJ2-5; 11 bases fit TRBD2. Germline loops: CDR1 SSHAT, CDR2 FNYEAQ (reference sequence). The CDR3 has 14 residues. CDR3 loop: CASSRLAGRETQYF. The CDR3, as DNA: TGTGCTAGCAGCCGACTAGCGGGAAGAGAGACCCAGTACTTC.

V gene TRBV6-6 combines with J gene TRBJ2-7, with 9 positions matching TRBD2. Germline CDR1 and CDR2: MNHNY and SVGAGI (reference sequence). After removal of 4 bases from V and 3 bases from J, the junction contained 7 bases not matched to a gene. There are 15 residues in the CDR3. The CDR3 DNA follows: TGTGCCAGCAGTTTCCCACTAGCGGGTGACTACGAGCAGTACTTC. Its translation: CASSFPLAGDYEQYF.

The gene calls are TRBV30 and TRBJ2-2, with TRBD2 as a possible D gene (6 bases). CDR1 is GTSNPN, CDR2 SVGIG, per germline (reference sequence). V lost 5 bases and J lost 5, with 9 bases in between. This CDR3 contains 12 residues. In DNA form, the CDR3 reads TGTGCCTGGGGACTATCGACCGGGGAGCTGTTTTTT. Protein sequence: CAWGLSTGELFF.

The rearrangement links TRBV18 to TRBJ2-2, with 7 bases matching TRBD1. Germline trimming cut 5 bases from V and 4 bases from J; bases unmatched to any gene: 10. Germline CDR1 KGHSH, CDR2 LQKENI. This CDR3 region has 16 residues. In DNA, the CDR3 is TGTGCCAGCTCAGCCTCGGCAGGGGGTAGCACCGGGGAGCTGTTTTTT. This gives the protein CASSASAGGSTGELFF.

The J gene is TRBJ2-1, the V gene TRBV9, with 8 bases fitting TRBD2. Germline assignment: CDR1 SGDLS and CDR2 YYNGEE. V was pared by 4 bases and J by 7 bases, with 10 bases of the junction left unmatched. This CDR3 comprises 15 residues. In DNA form, the CDR3 reads TGTGCCAGCAGCCCAGAAACCCTAGCGGGTAATGAGCAGTTCTTC. Residues: CASSPETLAGNEQFF.

This rearrangement joins TRBV4-1 to TRBJ2-1; possibly TRBD2 for D (5 bases). The CDR3 is made up of 16 amino acids. V lost 0 bases, J lost 8 bases, and 17 bases lay in between. CDR1 is MGHRA and CDR2 is YSYEKL in the germline V gene. The CDR3, as DNA: TGCGCCAGCAGCCAAGATCTTCTAGCTCAGTACTATGAGCAGTTCTTC. Translation gives CASSQDLLAQYYEQFF.

This clone came up a few times. The sample holds other DNA sequences that translate to the same CDR3. The V and J genes are TRBV14 and TRBJ1-2; D gene ambiguous. V lost 0 bases, J lost 5 bases, and 10 bases lay in between. From germline, CDR1 is SGHDN and CDR2 FVKESK. The length of the CDR3 is 14 residues. DNA for the CDR3: TGTGCCAGCAGCCAAGATTTAGGAGGATATGGCTACACCTTC. The encoded protein is CASSQDLGGYGYTF.

The chain links TRBV18 to TRBJ1-5; possibly TRBD1 for D (6 bases). CDR1 and CDR2 from the germline V gene are KGHSH and LQKENI. The CDR3 contains 15 residues. V was shortened by 2 bases and J by 5 bases, with 13 bases between the two germline ends. The CDR3 sequence: CASSPFSGDDQPQHF. The CDR3 DNA follows: TGTGCCAGCTCACCATTTTCAGGGGACGATCAGCCCCAGCATTTT.

This chain uses TRBV6-1 with TRBJ2-7; D is unresolved. CDR1 and CDR2 (germline): MNHNS, SASEGT. Trimming removed 10 bases at V and 4 bases at J, with 11 bases between. CDR3 length equals 11 residues. The CDR3 nucleotides are TGTGCCACCATGTTGGCTTACGAGCAGTACTTC. It codes for CATMLAYEQYF.

This clone has more than one count but fewer than ten. This chain uses TRBV6-6 with TRBJ1-1; the D gene is possibly TRBD1 (6 bases). Germline CDR1 reads MNHNY; CDR2 reads SVGAGI (reference sequence). V dropped 0 bases and J dropped 1 base, with 6 bases sitting between them. The CDR3 sequence is 14 residues long. The CDR3, as DNA: TGTGCCAGCAGTTACTCGACAGGGAACACTGAAGCTTTCTTT. It specifies CASSYSTGNTEAFF.

The chain links TRBV6-5 to TRBJ1-4; no clear D gene. Germline CDR1 and CDR2: MNHEY and SVGAGI. Trimming left V 0 bases short and J 7 bases short, with 12 bases between. This CDR3 comprises 15 residues. In DNA form, the CDR3 reads TGTGCCAGCAGTTACTCGAACTACCGGGGTGAAAAACTGTTTTTT. It is translated as CASSYSNYRGEKLFF.

The V and J genes are TRBV6-5 and TRBJ2-1; 9 bases align to TRBD2. The germline V gene has CDR1 MNHEY and CDR2 SVGAGI. Trimming took 6 bases from V and 1 from J; bases not matched to a gene: 4. The CDR3 covers 15 residues. Here the CDR3 DNA reads TGTGCCAGCAGCATTAGCGGGAGTTCCTACAATGAGCAGTTCTTC. Translation gives CASSISGSSYNEQFF.

V usage is TRBV6-1 and J usage is TRBJ2-6, with a weak D call TRBD1 (5 bases). Germline V lookup: CDR1 MNHNS, CDR2 SASEGT. This CDR3 has 15 residues. Trimming cost V 1 base and J 8 bases, with 12 bases left between them. For the CDR3, the DNA is TGTGCCAGCAGTGAAGTAAGGGGTACGTCCAACGTCCTGACTTTC. Protein: CASSEVRGTSNVLTF.

V and J are TRBV27 and TRBJ1-2; 10 bases fit TRBD1. The CDR3 extends over 19 amino acids. V lost 4 bases and J lost 3; bases outside the gene matches: 17. Germline lookup yields CDR1 MNHEY and CDR2 SMNVEV (reference sequence). The CDR3 nucleotides read TGTGCCAGCAGTTCCCGTCCGGGACAGGGGACACCCCCTCACTATGGCTACACCTTC. The encoded protein is CASSSRPGQGTPPHYGYTF.

The rearrangement links TRBV27 to TRBJ2-7; no clear D. The CDR3 runs 13 residues. The V gene's germline CDR1 is MNHEY and CDR2 SMNVEV (reference sequence). V lost 2 bases and J lost 7, with 12 bases in between. The CDR3 region has the DNA TGTGCCAGCAGTTTAACTTGGGCTGAAGAGCAGTACTTC. It encodes CASSLTWAEEQYF.

Details on this clone: Distinct nucleotide sequences in the sample also encode this CDR3. The chain employs TRBV29-1 and TRBJ2-2, with a tentative D call TRBD2 (6 bases). The germline CDR1 and CDR2 sequences are SQVTM and ANQGSEA. V gave up 6 bases and J gave up 0 bases, with 8 bases separating them. This CDR3 has 13 amino acids. CDR3 residues: CSVGGTNTGELFF. The CDR3, as DNA: TGCAGCGTCGGCGGGACGAACACCGGGGAGCTGTTTTTT.

The rearrangement joins TRBV9 to TRBJ2-2, with TRBD2 matching over 13 bases. Germline-derived CDR1 and CDR2 are SGDLS and YYNGEE. The trim removed 6 bases at V and 8 bases at J, leaving 4 bases unmatched. This CDR3 has 14 amino acids. CDR3 region: CASTEGLAGGELFF. The CDR3, as DNA: TGTGCCAGCACTGAGGGACTAGCGGGAGGGGAGCTGTTTTTT.

The chain joins TRBV28 to TRBJ2-1; D possibly corresponds to TRBD2 (6 bases). Germline CDR1 MDHEN, CDR2 SYDVKM. V was pared by 6 bases and J by 5 bases, with 14 bases between. The CDR3 loop spans 14 amino acids. The CDR3 sequence: CASRPPGLHNEQFF. The CDR3 region has the DNA TGTGCCAGCAGACCGCCGGGACTCCACAATGAGCAGTTCTTC.

V gene TRBV5-1 combines with J gene TRBJ2-1; TRBD2 agrees at 9 bases. The CDR3 runs 15 residues. The V gene's germline CDR1 is SGHRS and CDR2 YFSETQ. The ends lost 7 bases at V and 9 bases at J; junction bases unmatched: 14. The CDR3 sequence: CASLDYAGGPSEQFF. In DNA form, the CDR3 reads TGCGCCAGCCTGGATTATGCGGGAGGGCCTAGTGAGCAGTTCTTC.

The chain couples TRBV7-6 to TRBJ1-3; D is uncertain. CDR1 is SGHVS, CDR2 FNYEAQ, per germline. The CDR3 totals 18 residues. V gave up 5 bases and J gave up 0 bases, with 20 bases separating them. The CDR3 loop reads CASSQWGGSSSSGNTIYF. The CDR3 bases are TGTGCCAGCAGCCAGTGGGGAGGCTCTTCGAGCTCTGGAAACACCATATATTTT.